This T cell receptor beta chain was documented in a study of monozygotic twins with inflammatory bowel disease. Overall study results and limits: No difference in repertoire similarity was seen between concordant and discordant twins, possibly because power was limited.

This CDR3 comprises 15 residues. Germline CDR1 and CDR2: SEHNR and FQNEAQ (reference sequence). Of note for this clonotype: Its antigen is undetermined.

After re-calling the 5' RACE reads, TCRdb lists one entry per CDR3 protein, DNA absent. The sample has about 300,000 distinct CDR3 sequences. The V call is TRBV7-9, the J call TRBJ2-2; TCRdb calls TRBD1, which cannot be checked without DNA. The sequence came from a human donor with ulcerative colitis or Crohn's disease, or a healthy co-twin of an affected twin (not recorded which). The sample was blood. This CDR3 is CASLAFREITGELFF.